Detailed here is one T cell receptor (beta chain). The CDR3 runs to 13 residues. Trimming left V 3 bases short and J 2 bases short, with 7 bases between. Germline-derived CDR1 and CDR2 are SGHRS and YFSETQ. These data are taken from a study of blood T cell repertoires in COVID-19. Background on the study: T cells, B-cell-depleted T cells, or PBMCs supplied cDNA or gDNA.

Assay used: immunoSEQ multiplex PCR; TCRdb lists only in-frame clones, some missing. The sample comprises some 370,000 clones, around 89% of which are singletons, and about 7% rests with the top ten. The genes are TRBV5-1 and TRBJ2-3, with TRBD2 as a possible D gene (5 bases). The origin of this receptor is a man between 18 and 35 years old with active or convalescent COVID-19. The sequencing sample was made of peripheral blood. CDR3 in amino acids: CASSWETTDTQYF. CDR3 DNA: TGCGCCAGCAGCTGGGAGACCACAGATACGCAGTATTTT.